The clone carrying this T cell receptor beta chain appeared a few times. This sample is drawn from a study of T cells after yellow fever vaccination. Study-wide context: Where fractions had low cell numbers, libraries were prepared from them with the SMART-Seq v4 Ultra Low Input RNA kit.

5'RACE template switching generated TCR cDNA, adding a universal primer site and UMIs. TCRdb redid the calling of the 5' RACE reads with MiXCR, one entry per CDR3 protein. In the table there are some 350,000 distinct CDR3 sequences, roughly 4.3% of which are singletons. CDR1 and CDR2 (germline): MGHRA, YSYEKL. Trimming took off 6 bases at V and 4 bases at J, with 16 bases between the two ends. There are 15 residues in the CDR3. The chain combines TRBV4-1 with TRBJ1-5, with TRBD1 as a possible D gene (5 bases). The material was PBMCs, obtained 5 days after the yellow fever booster vaccination. The clonotype was recovered from a man aged 18 to 29 who received the YFV17D yellow fever vaccine. The CDR3 DNA sequence: TGCGCCAGCAGACCTGTCGGGGGACTGAATCAGCCCCAGCATTTT. The encoded protein is CASRPVGGLNQPQHF.